This TCR beta chain derives from a study of blood T cell repertoires in COVID-19. Original methodology: It was from reference gene primer amplification that nucleated cell counts were estimated. The method was immunoSEQ multiplex PCR; TCRdb's version includes in-frame clones alone and lacks a portion of them. The V and J calls and clone size are taken from that table; D and trimming were inferred from the DNA. The top ten clones hold about 4.7% of a sample with 300,000 to 400,000 clones, approximately 89% of them seen once. Assignments of participants to cohorts depended upon their own reported clinical history. The CDR3 consists of 15 residues. The germline V and J ends were trimmed by 1 base and 4 bases, with 12 bases remaining between them. The germline V gene has CDR1 SGHDN and CDR2 FVKESK.

This TCR came from a man aged 25-45 years who had recovered from COVID-19. Sample: PBMCs or T cells enriched from blood (not recorded which). The V and J genes are TRBV14 and TRBJ2-3; a weak D match, TRBD2 (5 bases). DNA of the CDR3: TGTGCCAGCAGCCAAGGGACGGAGGCATCAGATACGCAGTATTTT. Translation: CASSQGTEASDTQYF.